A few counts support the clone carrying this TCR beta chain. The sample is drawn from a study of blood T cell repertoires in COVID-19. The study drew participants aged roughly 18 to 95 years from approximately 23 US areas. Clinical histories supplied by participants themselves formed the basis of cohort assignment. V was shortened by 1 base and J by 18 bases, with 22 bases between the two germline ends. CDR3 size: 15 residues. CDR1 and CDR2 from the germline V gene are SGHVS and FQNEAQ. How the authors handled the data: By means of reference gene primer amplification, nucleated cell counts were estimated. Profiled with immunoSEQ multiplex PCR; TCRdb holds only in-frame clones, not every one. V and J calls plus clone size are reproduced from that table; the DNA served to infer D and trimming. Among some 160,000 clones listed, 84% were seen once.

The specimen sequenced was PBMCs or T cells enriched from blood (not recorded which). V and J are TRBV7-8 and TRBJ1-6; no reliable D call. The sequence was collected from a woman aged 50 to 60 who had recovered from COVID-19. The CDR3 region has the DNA TGTGCCAGCAGCTTAGGTGCAGGTGCGGGTCAGGCGACCCACTTT. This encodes CASSLGAGAGQATHF.